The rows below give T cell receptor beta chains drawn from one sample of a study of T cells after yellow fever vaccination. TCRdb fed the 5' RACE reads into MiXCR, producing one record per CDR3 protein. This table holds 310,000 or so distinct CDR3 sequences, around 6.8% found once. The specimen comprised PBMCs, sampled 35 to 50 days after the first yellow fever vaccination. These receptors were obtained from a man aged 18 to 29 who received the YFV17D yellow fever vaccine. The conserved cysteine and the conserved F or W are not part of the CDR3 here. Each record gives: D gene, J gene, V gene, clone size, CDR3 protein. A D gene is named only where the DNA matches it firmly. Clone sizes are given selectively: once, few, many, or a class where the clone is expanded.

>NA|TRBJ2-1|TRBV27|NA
ASSYASVPYNEQF
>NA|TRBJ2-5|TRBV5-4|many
ASSRDSETQY
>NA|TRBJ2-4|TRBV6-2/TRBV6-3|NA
ASRPGVGYIQY
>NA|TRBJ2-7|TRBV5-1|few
ASRGLEEQY
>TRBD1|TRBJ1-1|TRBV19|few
ASKPWTGKNTEAF
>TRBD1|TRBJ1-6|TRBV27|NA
ASRLRGGYNSPLH
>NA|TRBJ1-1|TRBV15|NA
ATSRAGRGTEAF
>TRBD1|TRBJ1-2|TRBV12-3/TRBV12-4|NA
ASSPRTGENYGYT
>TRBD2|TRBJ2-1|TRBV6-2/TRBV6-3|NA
ASSGLAGGLEQF
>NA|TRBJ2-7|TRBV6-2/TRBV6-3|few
ASSPSMTGPYEQY
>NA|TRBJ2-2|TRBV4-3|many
ASSQDPAGLPGELF
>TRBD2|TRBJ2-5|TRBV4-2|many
ASSQDRGGQETQY
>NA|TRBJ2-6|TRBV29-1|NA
SVVRRSNSGANVLT
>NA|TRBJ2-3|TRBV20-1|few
SAPLGDTQY
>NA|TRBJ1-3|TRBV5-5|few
ASSLGHGHGNTIY
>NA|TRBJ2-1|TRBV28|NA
ASSVLVGGGDEQF
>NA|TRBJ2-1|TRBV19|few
ASSIRDNRNEQF